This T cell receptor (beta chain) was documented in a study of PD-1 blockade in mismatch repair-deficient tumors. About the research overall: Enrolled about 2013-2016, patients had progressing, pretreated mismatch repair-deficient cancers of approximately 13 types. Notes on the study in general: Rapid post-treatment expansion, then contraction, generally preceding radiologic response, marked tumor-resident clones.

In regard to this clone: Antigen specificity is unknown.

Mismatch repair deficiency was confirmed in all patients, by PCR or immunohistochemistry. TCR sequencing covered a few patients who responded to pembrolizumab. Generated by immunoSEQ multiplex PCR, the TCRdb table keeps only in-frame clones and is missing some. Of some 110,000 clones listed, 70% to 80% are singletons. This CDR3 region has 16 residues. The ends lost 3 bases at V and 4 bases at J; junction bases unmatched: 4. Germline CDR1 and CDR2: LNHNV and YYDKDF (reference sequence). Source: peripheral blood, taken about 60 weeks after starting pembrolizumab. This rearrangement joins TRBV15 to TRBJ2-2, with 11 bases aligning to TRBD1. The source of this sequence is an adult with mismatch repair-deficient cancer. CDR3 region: CATSSGQGALTGELFF. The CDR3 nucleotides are TGTGCCACCAGCAGCGGACAGGGGGCGCTCACCGGGGAGCTGTTTTTT.